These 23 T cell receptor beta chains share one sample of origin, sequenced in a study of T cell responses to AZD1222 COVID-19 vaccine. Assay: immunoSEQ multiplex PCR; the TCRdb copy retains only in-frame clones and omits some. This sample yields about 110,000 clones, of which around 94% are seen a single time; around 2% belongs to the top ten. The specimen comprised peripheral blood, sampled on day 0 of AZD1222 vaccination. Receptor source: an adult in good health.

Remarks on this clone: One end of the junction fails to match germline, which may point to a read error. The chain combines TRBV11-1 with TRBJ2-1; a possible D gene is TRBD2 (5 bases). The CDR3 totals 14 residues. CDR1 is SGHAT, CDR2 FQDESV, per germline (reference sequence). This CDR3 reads CASSFPAGSNVQFF. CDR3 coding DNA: TGTGCCAGCAGCTTTCCCGCGGGCTCCAATGTGCAGTTCTTC.

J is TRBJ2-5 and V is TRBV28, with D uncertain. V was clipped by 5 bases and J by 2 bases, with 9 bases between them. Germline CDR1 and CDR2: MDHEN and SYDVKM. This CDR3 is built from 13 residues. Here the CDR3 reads CASSRVRQETQYF. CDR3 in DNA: TGTGCCAGCAGTCGGGTCAGACAAGAGACCCAGTACTTC. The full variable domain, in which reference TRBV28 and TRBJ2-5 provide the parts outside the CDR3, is DVKVTQSSRYLVKRTGEKVFLECVQDMDHENMFWYRQDPGLGLRLIYFSYDVKMKEKGDIPEGYSVSREKKERFSLILESASTNQTSMYLCASSRVRQETQYFGPGTRLLVL.

CDR3 nucleotides: TGTGCCAGCAGGCCCGGGAGGGCCATTGTAGATACGCAGTATTTT. Protein product: CASRPGRAIVDTQYF. The V call is TRBV6-5, the J call TRBJ2-3; TRBD2 agrees at 8 bases. Germline CDR1 MNHEY, CDR2 SVGAGI. The CDR3 runs 15 residues. Trimming removed 6 bases from V and 5 bases from J; junction bases left unmatched: 10.

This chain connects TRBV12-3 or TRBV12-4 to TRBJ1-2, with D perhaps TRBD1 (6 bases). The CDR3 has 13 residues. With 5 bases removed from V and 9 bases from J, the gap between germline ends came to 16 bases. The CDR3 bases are TGTGCCAGCAGTCTACAGGGAGAGAGGAGCTACACCTTC. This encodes CASSLQGERSYTF.

For the CDR3, the DNA is TGTGCCAGCAGTCCAAGGACAGGGCGAGGTGGGACCCAGTACTTC. Translating gives CASSPRTGRGGTQYF. V gene TRBV6-2 or TRBV6-3 combines with J gene TRBJ2-5, with TRBD1 identical over 8 bases. V dropped 5 bases and J dropped 7; count of bases not matched to a gene: 12. The CDR3 sequence is 15 residues long. Germline V gene data show CDR1 as MNHEY and CDR2 as SVGEGT.

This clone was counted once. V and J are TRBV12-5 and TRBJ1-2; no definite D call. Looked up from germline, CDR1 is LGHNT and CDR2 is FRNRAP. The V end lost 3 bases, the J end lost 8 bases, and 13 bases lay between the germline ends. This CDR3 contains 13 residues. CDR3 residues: CASGLFGRGGYTF. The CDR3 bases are TGTGCTAGTGGTTTATTTGGGAGAGGAGGCTACACCTTC.

The CDR3 sequence: CASSTYRQGGEETQYF. Written as DNA, the CDR3 is TGTGCCAGCAGCACCTACCGACAGGGTGGGGAAGAGACCCAGTACTTC. The rearrangement uses TRBV11-2 and TRBJ2-5; 7 bases map to TRBD1. The CDR3 has 16 amino acids. From germline, CDR1 is SGHAT and CDR2 FQNNGV. J was trimmed by 3 bases and V by 5 bases; bases with no gene match: 12.

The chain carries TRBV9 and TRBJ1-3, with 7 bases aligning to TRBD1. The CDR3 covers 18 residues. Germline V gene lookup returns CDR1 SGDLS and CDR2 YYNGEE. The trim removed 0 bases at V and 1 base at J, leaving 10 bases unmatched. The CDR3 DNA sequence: TGTGCCAGCAGCGTAGGCACAGGGGCGTTGAGTTCTGGAAACACCATATATTTT. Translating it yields CASSVGTGALSSGNTIYF.

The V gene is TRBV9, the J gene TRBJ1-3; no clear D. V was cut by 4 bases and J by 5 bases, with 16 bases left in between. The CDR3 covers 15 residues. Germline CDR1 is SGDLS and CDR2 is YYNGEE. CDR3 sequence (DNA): TGTGCCAGCAGCCCCCGGGAGGATATCCGAAACACCATATATTTT. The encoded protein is CASSPREDIRNTIYF.

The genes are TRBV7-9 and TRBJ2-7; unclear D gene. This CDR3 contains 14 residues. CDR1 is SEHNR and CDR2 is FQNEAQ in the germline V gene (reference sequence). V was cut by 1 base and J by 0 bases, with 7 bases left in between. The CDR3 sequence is CASSLDSNSYEQYF. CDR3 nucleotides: TGTGCCAGCAGCTTAGACAGCAACTCCTACGAGCAGTACTTC.

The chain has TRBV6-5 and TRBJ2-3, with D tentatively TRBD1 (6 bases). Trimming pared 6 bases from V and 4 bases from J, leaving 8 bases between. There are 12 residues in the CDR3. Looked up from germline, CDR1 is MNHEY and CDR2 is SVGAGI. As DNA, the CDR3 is TGTGCCAGCAGCAGGGGCGCAGATACGCAGTATTTT. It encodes CASSRGADTQYF.

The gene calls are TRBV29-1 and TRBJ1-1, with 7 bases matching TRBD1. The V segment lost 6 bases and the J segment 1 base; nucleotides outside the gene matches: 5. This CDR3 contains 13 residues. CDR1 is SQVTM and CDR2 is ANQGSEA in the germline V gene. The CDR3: CSVTNRGNTEAFF. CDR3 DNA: TGCAGCGTGACTAACAGGGGGAACACTGAAGCTTTCTTT.

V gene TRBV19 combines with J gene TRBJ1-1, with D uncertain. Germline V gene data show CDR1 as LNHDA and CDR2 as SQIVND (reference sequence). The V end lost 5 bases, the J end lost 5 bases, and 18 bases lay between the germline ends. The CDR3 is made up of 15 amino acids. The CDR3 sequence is CASSPASSPKTEAFF. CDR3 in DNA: TGTGCCAGTAGTCCCGCATCGTCCCCAAAGACTGAAGCTTTCTTT.

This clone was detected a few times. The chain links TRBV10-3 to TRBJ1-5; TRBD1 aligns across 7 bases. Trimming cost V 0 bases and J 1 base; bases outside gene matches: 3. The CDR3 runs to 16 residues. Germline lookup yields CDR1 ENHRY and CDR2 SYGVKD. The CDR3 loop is CAISESPTGSNQPQHF. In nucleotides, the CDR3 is TGTGCCATCAGTGAGTCTCCGACAGGGAGCAATCAGCCCCAGCATTTT.

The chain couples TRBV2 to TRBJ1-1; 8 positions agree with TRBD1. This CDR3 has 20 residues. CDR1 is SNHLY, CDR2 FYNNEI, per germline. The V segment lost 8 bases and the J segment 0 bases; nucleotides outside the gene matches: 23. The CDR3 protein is CASGRGWGTGTRFMNTEAFF. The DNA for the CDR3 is TGTGCCAGCGGGCGTGGTTGGGGGACAGGAACCCGATTTATGAACACTGAAGCTTTCTTT.

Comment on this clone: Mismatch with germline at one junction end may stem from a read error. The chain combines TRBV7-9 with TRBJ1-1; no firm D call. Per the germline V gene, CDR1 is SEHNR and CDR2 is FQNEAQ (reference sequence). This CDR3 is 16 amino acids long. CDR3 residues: CASSPTFADGQRKWWF. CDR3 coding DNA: TGTGCCAGCAGCCCGACTTTCGCGGACGGGCAGAGAAAATGGTGGTTC.

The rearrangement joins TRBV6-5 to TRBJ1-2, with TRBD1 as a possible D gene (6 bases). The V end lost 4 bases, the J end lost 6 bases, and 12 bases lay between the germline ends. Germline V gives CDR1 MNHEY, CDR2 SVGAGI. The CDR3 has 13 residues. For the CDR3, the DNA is TGTGCCAGCAGTTTCGCACAGGGAAATGGCTACACCTTC. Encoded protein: CASSFAQGNGYTF.

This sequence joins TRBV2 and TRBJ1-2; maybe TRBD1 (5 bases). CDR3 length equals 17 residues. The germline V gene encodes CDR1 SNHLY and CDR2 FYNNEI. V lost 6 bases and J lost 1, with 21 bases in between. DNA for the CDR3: TGTGCCAGCAGCGAAACCGCCGGGGACCGCGTTAACTATGGCTACACCTTC. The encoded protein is CASSETAGDRVNYGYTF.

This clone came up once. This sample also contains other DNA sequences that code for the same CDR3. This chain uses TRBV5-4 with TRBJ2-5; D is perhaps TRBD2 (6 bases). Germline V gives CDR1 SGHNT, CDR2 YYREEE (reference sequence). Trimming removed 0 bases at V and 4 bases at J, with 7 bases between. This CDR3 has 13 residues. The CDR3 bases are TGTGCCAGCAGCTTGGTCGGGGGAGAGACCCAGTACTTC. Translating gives CASSLVGGETQYF.

In DNA form, the CDR3 reads TGTGCCACCAGCAGTACTATCCCCGGCGGGACAGGGGGGGGTCCCCAGCATTTT. Protein: CATSSTIPGGTGGGPQHF. The rearrangement links TRBV15 to TRBJ1-5; 11 nucleotides agree with TRBD1. The CDR3 loop spans 18 amino acids. The V gene end was trimmed by 3 bases and the J gene end by 10 bases; junction bases not matched to a gene: 17. CDR1 is LNHNV, CDR2 YYDKDF, per germline (reference sequence). Based on the CDR3 plus reference TRBV15 and TRBJ1-5, the full variable domain is DAMVIQNPRYQVTQFGKPVTLSCSQTLNHNVMYWYQQKSSQAPKLLFHYYDKDFNNEADTPDNFQSRRPNTSFCFLDIRSPGLGDTAMYLCATSSTIPGGTGGGPQHFGDGTRLSIL.

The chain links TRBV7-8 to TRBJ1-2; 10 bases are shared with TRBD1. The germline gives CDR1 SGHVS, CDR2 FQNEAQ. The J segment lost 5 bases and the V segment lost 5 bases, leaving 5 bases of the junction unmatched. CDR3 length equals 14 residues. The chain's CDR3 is CASSLTGGAYGYTF. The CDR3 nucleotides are TGTGCCAGCAGCCTGACAGGGGGCGCGTATGGCTACACCTTC.

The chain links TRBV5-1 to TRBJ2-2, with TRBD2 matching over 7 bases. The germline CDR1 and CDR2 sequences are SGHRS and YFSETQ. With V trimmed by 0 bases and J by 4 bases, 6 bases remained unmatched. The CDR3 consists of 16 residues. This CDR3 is CASSLGPAGVTGELFF. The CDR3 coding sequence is TGCGCCAGCAGCTTGGGCCCCGCGGGGGTCACCGGGGAGCTGTTTTTT.

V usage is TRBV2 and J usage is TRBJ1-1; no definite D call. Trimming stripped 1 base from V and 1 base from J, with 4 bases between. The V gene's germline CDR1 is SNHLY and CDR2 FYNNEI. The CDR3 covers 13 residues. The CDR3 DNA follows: TGTGCCAGCAGTGAAGGCCCGAACACTGAAGCTTTCTTT. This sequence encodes CASSEGPNTEAFF.